The 8 T cell receptor beta chains below all came from one sample that was sequenced in a study of cytomegalovirus exposure and HLA in healthy donors. Assay: immunoSEQ multiplex PCR; the TCRdb copy retains only in-frame clones and omits some. The profile shows 150,000 to 200,000 clones, 89% of them singletons. The sequenced material came from PBMCs. The origin of the receptors is a woman between 18 and 29 years old in good health and CMV-seropositive.

This chain links TRBV27 with TRBJ2-7, with a tentative D call TRBD1 (6 bases). The CDR3 sequence is 14 residues long. The germline V gene has CDR1 MNHEY and CDR2 SMNVEV (reference sequence). The V end was cut by 5 bases, the J end by 2 bases, with 13 bases between. CDR3 in DNA: TGTGCCAGCAGTCTTCAGGGGATCACCTACGAGCAGTACTTC. Amino acid sequence: CASSLQGITYEQYF.

The rearrangement links TRBV30 to TRBJ2-7; TRBD2 agrees at 7 bases. V shed 3 bases and J 4 bases; nucleotides not matched to a gene: 9. The CDR3 sequence is 14 residues long. The germline V gene encodes CDR1 GTSNPN and CDR2 SVGIG (reference sequence). In nucleotides, the CDR3 is TGTGCCTGGAGAACCCCGGGGGGTCGTTACGAGCAGTACTTC. Translation: CAWRTPGGRYEQYF.

The gene calls are TRBV9 and TRBJ1-1, with D unclear. Germline loops: CDR1 SGDLS, CDR2 YYNGEE. V lost 0 bases, J lost 8 bases, and 14 bases lay in between. The length of the CDR3 is 14 residues. CDR3 DNA sequence: TGTGCCAGCAGCGTAGGGGCCTTCTCCCCCGAAGCTTTCTTT. This sequence encodes CASSVGAFSPEAFF.

This clone was recorded once. This chain uses TRBV5-5 with TRBJ1-5, with 9 bases aligning to TRBD1. CDR1 is SGHKS, CDR2 YYEKEE, per germline (reference sequence). V shed 4 bases and J 4 bases; nucleotides not matched to a gene: 6. CDR3 length: 15 residues. The CDR3 bases are TGTGCCAGCAGCCAAATACAGGGGGCGAATCAGCCCCAGCATTTT. Amino acids: CASSQIQGANQPQHF.

The chain's CDR3 is CASTSDRTEYEQYF. As DNA, the CDR3 is TGTGCCAGTACATCGGACAGAACAGAATACGAGCAGTACTTC. V gene TRBV19 combines with J gene TRBJ2-7; possibly TRBD1 for D (6 bases). There are 14 residues in the CDR3. CDR1 and CDR2 from the germline V gene are LNHDA and SQIVND (reference sequence). Trimming removed 7 bases at V and 4 bases at J, with 17 bases between.

The chain carries TRBV10-3 and TRBJ2-7, with D possibly TRBD1 on 7 matching bases. V dropped 5 bases and J dropped 6 bases, with 17 bases sitting between them. Germline-derived CDR1 and CDR2 are ENHRY and SYGVKD. This CDR3 comprises 14 residues. CDR3 coding DNA: TGTGCCATCAGTCCGGGAGACAGGGTGGGCGAGCAGTACTTC. This encodes CAISPGDRVGEQYF.

The V gene is TRBV27, the J gene TRBJ1-3; no clear D. The CDR3 sequence is 14 residues long. Germline CDR1 and CDR2: MNHEY and SMNVEV (reference sequence). Trimming pared 6 bases from V and 0 bases from J, leaving 9 bases between. DNA for the CDR3: TGTGCCAGCAGGCCGTCAGGCTCTGGAAACACCATATATTTT. Its protein is CASRPSGSGNTIYF.

Details on this clone: This sample includes further DNA sequences coding for the same CDR3. The chain couples TRBV7-2 to TRBJ2-7; 9 bases map to TRBD2. V lost 1 base and J lost 2; bases outside the gene matches: 0. CDR1 is SGHTA, CDR2 FQGNSA, per germline. This CDR3 spans 14 amino acids. CDR3 loop: CASSLGTSAYEQYF. In nucleotides, the CDR3 is TGTGCCAGCAGCTTAGGGACTAGCGCCTACGAGCAGTACTTC.